The T cell receptor (beta chain) under discussion was sequenced for a study of coeliac disease. Study-level points and caveats: Control samples showed higher TRB and TRG clonality than intraepithelial and lamina propria samples in active celiac disease. Of coeliac lamina propria samples, about 55% of the 18 held published gliadin-specific TRB sequences, versus 1 of 6 controls.

Produced via immunoSEQ multiplex PCR; TCRdb's table is partial and in-frame only. The data show about 1,700 clones, with about three quarters seen just once and about an eighth held by the top ten. This clone was seen only a few times. Its antigen remains unknown. Germline CDR1 reads SGHRS; CDR2 reads YFSETQ. With 4 bases clipped from V and 0 bases from J, the junction kept 5 bases outside the gene matches. The CDR3 length is 16 residues. Sequencing was performed on lymphocytes from the gut lamina propria. The receptor was isolated from a human donor without celiac disease. The chain couples TRBV5-1 to TRBJ2-7; 12 nucleotides agree with TRBD2. The CDR3 loop is CASSGLAGPSSYEQYF. DNA for the CDR3: TGCGCCAGCAGCGGACTAGCGGGACCAAGCTCCTACGAGCAGTACTTC.